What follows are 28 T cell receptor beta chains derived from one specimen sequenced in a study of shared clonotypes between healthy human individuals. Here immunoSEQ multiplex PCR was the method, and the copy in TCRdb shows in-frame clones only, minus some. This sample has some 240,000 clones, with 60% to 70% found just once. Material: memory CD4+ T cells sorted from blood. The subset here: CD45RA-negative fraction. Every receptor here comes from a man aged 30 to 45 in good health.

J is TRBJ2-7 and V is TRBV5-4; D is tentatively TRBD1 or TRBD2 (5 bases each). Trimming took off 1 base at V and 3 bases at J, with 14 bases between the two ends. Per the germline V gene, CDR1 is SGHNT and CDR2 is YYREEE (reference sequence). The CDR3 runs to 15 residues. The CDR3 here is CASSLSGTSYYEQYF. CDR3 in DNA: TGTGCCAGCAGCTTGTCTGGGACGTCATACTACGAGCAGTACTTC.

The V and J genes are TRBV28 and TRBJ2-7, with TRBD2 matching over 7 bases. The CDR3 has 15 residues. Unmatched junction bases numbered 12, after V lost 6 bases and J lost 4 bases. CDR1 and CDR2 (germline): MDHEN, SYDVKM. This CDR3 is CASSLGSSGVYEQYF. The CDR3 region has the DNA TGTGCCAGCAGCCTTGGGTCCAGCGGGGTATACGAGCAGTACTTC.

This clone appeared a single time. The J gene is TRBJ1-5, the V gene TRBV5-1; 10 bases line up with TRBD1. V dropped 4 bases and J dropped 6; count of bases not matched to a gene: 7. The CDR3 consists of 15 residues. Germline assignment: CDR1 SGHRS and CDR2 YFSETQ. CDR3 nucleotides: TGCGCCAGCAGCGAAGGACAGGGGGGATTTCAGCCCCAGCATTTT. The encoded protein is CASSEGQGGFQPQHF. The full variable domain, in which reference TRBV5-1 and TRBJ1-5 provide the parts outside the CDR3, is KAGVTQTPRYLIKTRGQQVTLSCSPISGHRSVSWYQQTPGQGLQFLFEYFSETQRNKGNFPGRFSGRQFSNSRSEMNVSTLELGDSALYLCASSEGQGGFQPQHFGDGTRLSIL.

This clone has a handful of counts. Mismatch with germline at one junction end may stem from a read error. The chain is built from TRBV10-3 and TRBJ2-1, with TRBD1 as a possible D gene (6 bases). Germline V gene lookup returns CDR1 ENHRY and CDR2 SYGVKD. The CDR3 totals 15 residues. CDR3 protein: CAISEPERTVGRMVF. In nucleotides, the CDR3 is TGTGCCATCAGTGAGCCGGAGAGGACAGTCGGGCGTATGGTCTTC.

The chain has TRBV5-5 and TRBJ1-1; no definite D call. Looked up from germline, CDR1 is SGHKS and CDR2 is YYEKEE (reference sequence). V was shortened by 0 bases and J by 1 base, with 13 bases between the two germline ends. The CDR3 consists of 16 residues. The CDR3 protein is CASSLESYKANTEAFF. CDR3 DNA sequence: TGTGCCAGCAGCTTGGAAAGTTACAAGGCGAACACTGAAGCTTTCTTT.

CDR3 region: CSVRDRSYNEQFF. CDR3 bases: TGCAGCGTTAGGGACAGGAGTTACAATGAGCAGTTCTTC. V usage is TRBV29-1 and J usage is TRBJ2-1; the match to TRBD1 covers 8 bases. Germline CDR1 and CDR2: SQVTM and ANQGSEA. With 5 bases clipped from V and 4 bases from J, the junction kept 4 bases outside the gene matches. CDR3 length: 13 amino acids.

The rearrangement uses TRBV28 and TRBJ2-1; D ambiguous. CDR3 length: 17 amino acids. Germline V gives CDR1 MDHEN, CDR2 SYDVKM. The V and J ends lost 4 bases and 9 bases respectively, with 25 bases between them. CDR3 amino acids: CASSSQTSSGLWVEQFF. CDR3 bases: TGTGCCAGCAGTTCGCAGACGTCGTCGGGCCTATGGGTTGAGCAGTTCTTC. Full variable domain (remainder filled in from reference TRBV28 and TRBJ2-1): DVKVTQSSRYLVKRTGEKVFLECVQDMDHENMFWYRQDPGLGLRLIYFSYDVKMKEKGDIPEGYSVSREKKERFSLILESASTNQTSMYLCASSSQTSSGLWVEQFFGPGTRLTVL.

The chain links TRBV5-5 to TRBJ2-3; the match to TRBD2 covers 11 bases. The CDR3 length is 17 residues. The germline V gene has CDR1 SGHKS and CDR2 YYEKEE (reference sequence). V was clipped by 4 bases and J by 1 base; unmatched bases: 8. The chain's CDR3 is CASSKRLAGRGTDTQYF. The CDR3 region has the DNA TGTGCCAGCAGCAAAAGACTAGCGGGAAGGGGCACAGATACGCAGTATTTT.

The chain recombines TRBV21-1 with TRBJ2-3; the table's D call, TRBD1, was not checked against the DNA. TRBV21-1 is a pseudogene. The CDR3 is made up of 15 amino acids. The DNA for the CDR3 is TGTGCCCTCACCCCCCGGACAACCTACACAGATACGCAGTATTTT. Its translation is CALTPRTTYTDTQYF.

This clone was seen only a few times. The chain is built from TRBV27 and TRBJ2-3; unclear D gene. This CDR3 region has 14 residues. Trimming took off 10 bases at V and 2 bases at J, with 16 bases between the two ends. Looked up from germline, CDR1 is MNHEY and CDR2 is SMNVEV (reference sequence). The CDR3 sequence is CATGLRYHTDTQYF. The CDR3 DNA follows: TGTGCCACTGGATTGCGGTACCACACAGATACGCAGTATTTT.

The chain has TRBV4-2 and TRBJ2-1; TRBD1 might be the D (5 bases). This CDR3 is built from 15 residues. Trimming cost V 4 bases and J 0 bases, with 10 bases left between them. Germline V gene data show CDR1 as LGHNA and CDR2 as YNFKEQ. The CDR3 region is CASSLTGASYNEQFF. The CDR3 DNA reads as TGTGCCAGCAGCCTCACAGGAGCCTCCTACAATGAGCAGTTCTTC.

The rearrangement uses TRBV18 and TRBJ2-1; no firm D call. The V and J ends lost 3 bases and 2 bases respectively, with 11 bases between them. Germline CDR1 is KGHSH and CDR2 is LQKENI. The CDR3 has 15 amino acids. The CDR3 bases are TGTGCCAGCTCACCCACTCTTGTTGCCTACAATGAGCAGTTCTTC. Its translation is CASSPTLVAYNEQFF.

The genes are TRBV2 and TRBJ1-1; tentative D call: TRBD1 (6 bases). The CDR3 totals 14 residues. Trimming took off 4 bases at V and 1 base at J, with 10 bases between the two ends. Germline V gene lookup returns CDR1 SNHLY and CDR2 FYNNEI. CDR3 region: CASSVGRGNTEAFF. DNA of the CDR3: TGTGCCAGCAGTGTGGGCAGGGGGAACACTGAAGCTTTCTTT. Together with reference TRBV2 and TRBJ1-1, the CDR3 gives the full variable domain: EPEVTQTPSHQVTQMGQEVILRCVPISNHLYFYWYRQILGQKVEFLVSFYNNEISEKSEIFDDQFSVERPDGSNFTLKIRSTKLEDSAMYFCASSVGRGNTEAFFGQGTRLTVV.

For the CDR3, the DNA is TGTGCCAGCAGCTTCCGCGACAGGAGTGACTACGAGCAGTACTTC. The encoded protein is CASSFRDRSDYEQYF. The genes are TRBV7-8 and TRBJ2-7, with TRBD1 as a possible D gene (6 bases). Looked up from germline, CDR1 is SGHVS and CDR2 is FQNEAQ. The CDR3 is 15 amino acids. Deletions cut 3 bases from V and 3 bases from J, with 15 bases between.

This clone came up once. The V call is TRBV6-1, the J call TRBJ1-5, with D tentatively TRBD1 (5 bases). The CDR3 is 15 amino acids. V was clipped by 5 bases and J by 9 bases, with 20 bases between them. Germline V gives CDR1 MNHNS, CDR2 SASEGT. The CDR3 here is CASSPGAGQSRPQHF. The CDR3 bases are TGTGCCAGCAGTCCTGGTGCAGGACAATCTCGGCCCCAGCATTTT.

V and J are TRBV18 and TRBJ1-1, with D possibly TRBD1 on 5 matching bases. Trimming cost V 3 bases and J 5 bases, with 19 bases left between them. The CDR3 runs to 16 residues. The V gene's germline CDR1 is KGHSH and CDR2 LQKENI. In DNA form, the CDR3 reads TGTGCCAGCTCACCTCCCAACCCGGGGGGAGGGACTGAAGCTTTCTTT. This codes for CASSPPNPGGGTEAFF.

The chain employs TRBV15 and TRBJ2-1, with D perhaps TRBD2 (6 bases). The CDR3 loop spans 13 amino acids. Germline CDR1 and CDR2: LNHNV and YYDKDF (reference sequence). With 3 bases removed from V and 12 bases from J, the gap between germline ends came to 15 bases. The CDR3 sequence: CATSSRMGGVQFF. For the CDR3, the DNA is TGTGCCACCAGCAGTCGGATGGGGGGAGTGCAGTTCTTC.

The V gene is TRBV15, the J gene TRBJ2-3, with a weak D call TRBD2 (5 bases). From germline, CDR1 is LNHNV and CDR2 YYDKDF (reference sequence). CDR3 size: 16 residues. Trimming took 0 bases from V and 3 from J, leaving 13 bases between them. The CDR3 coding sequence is TGTGCCACCAGCAGAGATGGCGGACTCGGGACAGATACGCAGTATTTT. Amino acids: CATSRDGGLGTDTQYF.

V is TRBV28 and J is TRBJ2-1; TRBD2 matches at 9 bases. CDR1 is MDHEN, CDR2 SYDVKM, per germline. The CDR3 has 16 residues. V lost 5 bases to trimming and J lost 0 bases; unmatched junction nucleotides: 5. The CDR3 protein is CASSVAGVSSYNEQFF. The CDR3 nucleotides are TGTGCCAGCAGTGTAGCGGGAGTGAGCTCCTACAATGAGCAGTTCTTC.

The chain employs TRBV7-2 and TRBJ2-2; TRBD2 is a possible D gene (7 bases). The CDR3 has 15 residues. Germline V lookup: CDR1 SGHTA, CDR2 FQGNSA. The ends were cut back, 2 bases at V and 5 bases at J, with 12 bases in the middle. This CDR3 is CASSLRGGLTGELFF. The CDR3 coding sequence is TGTGCCAGCAGCTTAAGGGGGGGGCTTACCGGGGAGCTGTTTTTT.

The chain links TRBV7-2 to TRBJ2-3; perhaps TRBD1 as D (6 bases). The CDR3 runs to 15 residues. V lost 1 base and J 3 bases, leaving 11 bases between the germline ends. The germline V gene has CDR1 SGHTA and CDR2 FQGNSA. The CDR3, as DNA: TGTGCCAGCAGCTTAGGGACAGCTAAGACAGATACGCAGTATTTT. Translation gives CASSLGTAKTDTQYF.

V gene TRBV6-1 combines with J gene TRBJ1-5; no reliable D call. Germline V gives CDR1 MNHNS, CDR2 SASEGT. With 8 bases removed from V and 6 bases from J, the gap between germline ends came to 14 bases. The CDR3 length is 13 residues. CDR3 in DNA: TGTGCCAGCCAACAGACGGGAGGTCAGCCCCAGCATTTT. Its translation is CASQQTGGQPQHF.

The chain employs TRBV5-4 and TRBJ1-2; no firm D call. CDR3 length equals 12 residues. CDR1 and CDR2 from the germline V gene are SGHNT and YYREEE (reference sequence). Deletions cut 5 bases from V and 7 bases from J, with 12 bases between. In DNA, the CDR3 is TGTGCCAGCAGGCGGGCGGGGAGTGGCTACACCTTC. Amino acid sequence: CASRRAGSGYTF.

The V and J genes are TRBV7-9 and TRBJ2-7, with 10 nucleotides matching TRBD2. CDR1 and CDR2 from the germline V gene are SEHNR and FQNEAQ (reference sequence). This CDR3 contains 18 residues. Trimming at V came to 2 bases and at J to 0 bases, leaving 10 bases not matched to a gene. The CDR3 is CASSLPRTSGISSYEQYF. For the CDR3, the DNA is TGTGCCAGCAGCTTACCCAGAACTAGCGGGATCAGCTCCTACGAGCAGTACTTC.

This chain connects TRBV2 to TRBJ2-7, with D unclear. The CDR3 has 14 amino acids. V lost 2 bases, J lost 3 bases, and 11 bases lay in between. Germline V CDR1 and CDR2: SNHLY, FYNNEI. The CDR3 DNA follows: TGTGCCAGCAGTGAAAACTCAGACCTCTACGAGCAGTACTTC. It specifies CASSENSDLYEQYF.

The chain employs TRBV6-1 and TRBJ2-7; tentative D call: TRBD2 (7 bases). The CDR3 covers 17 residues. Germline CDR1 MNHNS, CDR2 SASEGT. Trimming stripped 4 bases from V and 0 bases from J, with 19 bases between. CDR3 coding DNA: TGTGCCAGCAGTGGACAAAGGGGGGGTAGGGCCTCCTACGAGCAGTACTTC. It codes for CASSGQRGGRASYEQYF.

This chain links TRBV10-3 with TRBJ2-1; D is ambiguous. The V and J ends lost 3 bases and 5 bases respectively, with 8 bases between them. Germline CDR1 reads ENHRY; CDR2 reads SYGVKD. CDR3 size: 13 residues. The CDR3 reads CAISESRNNEQFF. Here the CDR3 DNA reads TGTGCCATCAGTGAATCCAGGAACAATGAGCAGTTCTTC.

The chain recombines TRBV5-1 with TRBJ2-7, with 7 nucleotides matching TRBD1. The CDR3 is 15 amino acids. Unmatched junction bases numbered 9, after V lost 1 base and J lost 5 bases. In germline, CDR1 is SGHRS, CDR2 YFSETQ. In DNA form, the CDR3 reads TGCGCCAGCAGCTTGAATGACAGGGAATCGAACGAGCAGTACTTC. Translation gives CASSLNDRESNEQYF.